This TCR beta chain stems from a study of shared clonotypes between healthy human individuals. Overall study findings and caveats: It was observed that roughly 5.4% of naive CD4 clonotypes were shared across a few donors.

Naive-designated CD8 cells lacked CD45RO, were positively enriched for CCR7, and omitted terminally differentiated effector memory CD45RA+ cells. Genomic DNA belonging to each subset was distributed in equal measure over several immunoSEQ plates. Assay: immunoSEQ multiplex PCR; the TCRdb copy retains only in-frame clones and omits some. The sample includes about 2.2 million clones, around 93% seen only once; the top ten take about 1.8%. On this clone: The target antigen is unknown.

Germline CDR1 MNHEY, CDR2 SMNVEV (reference sequence). The CDR3 is made up of 16 amino acids. Trimming took 6 bases from V and 0 from J, leaving 14 bases between them. Sequenced material: naive CD8+ T cells from PBMCs. The rearrangement joins TRBV27 to TRBJ2-2; D gene uncertain. This receptor was identified in a man aged 18 to 30 in good health. Some clones in this sample may be carry-over from other donors' samples. The CDR3 DNA reads as TGTGCCAGCAGCCCGATCTGGGGAACGAACACCGGGGAGCTGTTTTTT. Its protein product is CASSPIWGTNTGELFF.